The 9 T cell receptor beta chains given below trace back to one sample, sequenced in a study of shared clonotypes between healthy human individuals. Using immunoSEQ multiplex PCR, the repertoire was profiled, and TCRdb retains in-frame clones only, with some absent. This sample yields roughly 640,000 clones, of which around 97% are seen a single time; about 0.057% belongs to the top ten. Material: naive CD4+ T cells sorted from blood. Subset of the sample: CD45RA+ positively selected. All receptors derive from a woman aged 25 to 45 in good health.

The chain carries TRBV7-9 and TRBJ1-5, with D uncertain. The CDR3 length is 14 residues. V gave up 0 bases and J gave up 5 bases, with 8 bases separating them. Germline assignment: CDR1 SEHNR and CDR2 FQNEAQ (reference sequence). DNA of the CDR3: TGTGCCAGCAGCTTAGCAACAGCCGATCAGCCCCAGCATTTT. Its protein product is CASSLATADQPQHF.

This clone was picked up one time. CDR3 in amino acids: CASSTRRQGKGEKLFF. The CDR3 DNA reads as TGTGCCAGTAGTACACGGCGACAGGGGAAAGGTGAAAAACTGTTTTTT. The chain is built from TRBV19 and TRBJ1-4, with TRBD1 matching 8 bases. Germline trimming cut 4 bases from V and 7 bases from J; bases unmatched to any gene: 11. CDR1 and CDR2 (germline): LNHDA, SQIVND (reference sequence). This CDR3 is 16 amino acids long.

V gene TRBV27 combines with J gene TRBJ2-3, with 9 nucleotides matching TRBD2. Germline loops: CDR1 MNHEY, CDR2 SMNVEV (reference sequence). This CDR3 has 16 residues. Trimming removed 6 bases from V and 0 bases from J; junction bases left unmatched: 7. CDR3: CASRGLALVSTDTQYF. The CDR3 nucleotides are TGTGCCAGCAGGGGACTAGCATTGGTTAGCACAGATACGCAGTATTTT.

Note on this clone: The same CDR3 also results from other DNA sequences found in this sample. The chain couples TRBV10-3 to TRBJ2-7; TRBD1 agrees at 8 bases. Trimming took 7 bases from V and 7 from J; bases not matched to a gene: 12. Germline V gene data show CDR1 as ENHRY and CDR2 as SYGVKD. The CDR3 runs to 14 residues. The CDR3 spells CAINGGQGAGEQYF. The CDR3 DNA follows: TGTGCCATCAATGGGGGGCAGGGGGCGGGAGAGCAGTACTTC.

About this clone: This specimen includes other DNA sequences encoding the same CDR3. J is TRBJ2-5 and V is TRBV20-1; D ambiguous. Trimming left V 2 bases short and J 2 bases short, with 3 bases between. CDR3 length: 11 amino acids. The germline V gene has CDR1 DFQATT and CDR2 SNEGSKA (reference sequence). The chain's CDR3 is CSARLQETQYF. The CDR3 coding sequence is TGCAGTGCTAGACTGCAAGAGACCCAGTACTTC.

This clone turned up a few times. The rearrangement uses TRBV25-1 and TRBJ2-5, with no clear D. The germline V and J ends were trimmed by 2 bases and 5 bases, with 0 bases remaining between them. This CDR3 is 10 amino acids long. Germline CDR1 and CDR2: MGHDK and SYGVNS. The CDR3 protein is CASSEETQYF. The CDR3 bases are TGTGCCAGCAGTGAAGAGACCCAGTACTTC.

J is TRBJ2-2 and V is TRBV6-1; D call uncertain. From germline, CDR1 is MNHNS and CDR2 SASEGT. V was clipped by 6 bases and J by 3 bases, with 5 bases between them. The CDR3 extends over 12 amino acids. CDR3 coding DNA: TGTGCCAGCAGGCCGGACACCGGGGAGCTGTTTTTT. Translated, it gives CASRPDTGELFF.

The count of this clone is one. The rearrangement uses TRBV28 and TRBJ2-7, with D perhaps matching TRBD1 (5 bases). The V end lost 10 bases, the J end lost 4 bases, and 17 bases lay between the germline ends. Germline CDR1 MDHEN, CDR2 SYDVKM. The CDR3 totals 13 residues. In DNA, the CDR3 is TGTGCCACGTCGCCAGGGTTTGAATACGAGCAGTACTTC. Amino acids: CATSPGFEYEQYF.

This chain uses TRBV5-1 with TRBJ2-3; 12 positions agree with TRBD2. The length of the CDR3 is 15 residues. J lost 3 bases, V lost 4 bases, and 3 bases had no gene match. The V gene's germline CDR1 is SGHRS and CDR2 YFSETQ. This CDR3 is CASSRLAGVTDTQYF. CDR3 sequence (DNA): TGCGCCAGCAGCCGACTAGCGGGAGTGACAGATACGCAGTATTTT.